This record covers a single T cell receptor (beta chain). This specimen includes other DNA sequences encoding the same CDR3. TCRdb keeps only in-frame clones here, not all; method: immunoSEQ multiplex PCR. The data hold about 58,000 clones, with about 88% observed a single time. This sample is drawn from a study of OX40 agonist ivuxolimab in advanced cancers. V was clipped by 4 bases and J by 5 bases, with 20 bases between them. The CDR3 has 17 amino acids. Germline CDR1 and CDR2: SEHNR and FQNEAQ (reference sequence). The receptor's source is an adult with an advanced solid tumor such as melanoma, head and neck, liver or kidney cancer. The rearrangement joins TRBV7-9 to TRBJ2-2; D is uncertain. The sample here was CD4+ or CD8+ T cells sorted from blood, taken in a trial of the OX40 agonist ivuxolimab. The CDR3: CASSSNKGIEETGELFF. The CDR3 DNA is TGTGCCAGCAGCTCAAACAAAGGGATCGAGGAGACCGGGGAGCTGTTTTTT.